This T cell receptor beta chain was captured in a study of blood T cell repertoires in COVID-19. Study processing details: Nucleated cell counts were estimated from reference gene primer amplification. This table comes from immunoSEQ multiplex PCR, and its TCRdb copy is limited to in-frame clones, with some not included. D and trimming come from the DNA, and the V and J calls and clone size come from that table. The sample shows about 440,000 clones, 85% to 90% of them seen only once. The sequence came from a woman younger than 45 with acute or convalescent COVID-19. The source material was peripheral blood.

CDR3 loop: CASSYWGDTDTQYF. DNA of the CDR3: TGTGCCAGCAGTTACTGGGGGGACACAGATACGCAGTATTTT. V and J are TRBV6-5 and TRBJ2-3; possible D gene TRBD2, 6 bases. Trimming removed 1 base from V and 2 bases from J, with 7 bases in between. Germline values: CDR1 MNHEY, CDR2 SVGAGI. This CDR3 has 14 residues.